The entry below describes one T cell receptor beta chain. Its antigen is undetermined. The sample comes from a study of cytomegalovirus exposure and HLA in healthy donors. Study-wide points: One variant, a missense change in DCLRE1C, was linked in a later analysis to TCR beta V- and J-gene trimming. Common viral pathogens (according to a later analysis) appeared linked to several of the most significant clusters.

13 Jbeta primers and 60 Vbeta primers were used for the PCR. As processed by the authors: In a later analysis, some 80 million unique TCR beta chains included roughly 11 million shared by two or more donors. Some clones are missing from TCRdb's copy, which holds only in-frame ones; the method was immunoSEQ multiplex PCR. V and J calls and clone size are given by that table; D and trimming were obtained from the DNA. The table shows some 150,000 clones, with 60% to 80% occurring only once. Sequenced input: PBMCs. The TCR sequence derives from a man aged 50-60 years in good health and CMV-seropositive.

The CDR3 spells CASSQVPPGSGTGELFF. The CDR3 coding sequence is TGCGCCAGCAGCCAAGTCCCACCGGGTAGCGGGACCGGGGAGCTGTTTTTT. V usage is TRBV4-1 and J usage is TRBJ2-2; 7 bases align to TRBD2. This CDR3 region has 17 residues. The germline gives CDR1 MGHRA, CDR2 YSYEKL. V lost 1 base to trimming and J lost 5 bases; unmatched junction nucleotides: 10.